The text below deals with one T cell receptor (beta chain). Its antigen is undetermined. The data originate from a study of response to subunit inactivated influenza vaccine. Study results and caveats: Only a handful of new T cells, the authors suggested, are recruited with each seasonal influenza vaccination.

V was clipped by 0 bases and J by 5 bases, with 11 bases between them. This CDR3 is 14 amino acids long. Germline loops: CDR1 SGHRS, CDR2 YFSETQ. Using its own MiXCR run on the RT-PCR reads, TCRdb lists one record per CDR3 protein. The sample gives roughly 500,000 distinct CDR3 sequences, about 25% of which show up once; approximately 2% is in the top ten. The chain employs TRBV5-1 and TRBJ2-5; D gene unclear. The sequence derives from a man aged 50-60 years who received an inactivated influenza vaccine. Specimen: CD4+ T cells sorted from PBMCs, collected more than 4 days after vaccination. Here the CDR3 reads CASSLGELGETQYF. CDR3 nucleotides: TGCGCCAGCAGCTTGGGAGAACTTGGGGAGACCCAGTACTTC.